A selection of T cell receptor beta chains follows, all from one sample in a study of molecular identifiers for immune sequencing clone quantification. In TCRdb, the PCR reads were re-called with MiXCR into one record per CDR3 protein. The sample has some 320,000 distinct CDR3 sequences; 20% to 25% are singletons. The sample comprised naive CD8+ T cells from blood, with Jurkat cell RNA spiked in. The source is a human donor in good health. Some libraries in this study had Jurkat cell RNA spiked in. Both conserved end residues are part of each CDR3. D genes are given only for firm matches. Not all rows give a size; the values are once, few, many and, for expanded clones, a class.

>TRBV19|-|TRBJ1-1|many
CASCYMGSGGTEAFF
TGTGCCAGTTGTTATATGGGGTCTGGTGGCACTGAAGCTTTCTTT
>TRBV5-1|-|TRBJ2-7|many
CASSFDSIAYEQYF
TGCGCCAGCAGCTTTGACAGTATTGCCTACGAGCAGTACTTC
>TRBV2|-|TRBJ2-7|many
CASTRTGGYEQYF
TGTGCCAGCACCCGAACTGGGGGCTACGAGCAGTACTTC
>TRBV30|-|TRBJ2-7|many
CAWSVQGGYEQYF
TGTGCCTGGAGTGTTCAGGGCGGCTACGAGCAGTACTTC
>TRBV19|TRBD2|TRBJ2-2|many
CASSILLTSGRPGELFF
TGTGCCAGTAGTATCCTTTTAACTAGCGGGAGGCCCGGGGAGCTGTTTTTT
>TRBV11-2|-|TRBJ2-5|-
CASSLDAGTNYETRYF
TGTGCCAGCAGCTTAGACGCCGGGACAAATTATGAGACCCGGTACTTC
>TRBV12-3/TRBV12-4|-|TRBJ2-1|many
CASRQAGPEQFF
TGTGCCAGCAGGCAGGCAGGCCCGGAGCAGTTCTTC
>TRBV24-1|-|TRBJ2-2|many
CATSDFGAGELFF
-
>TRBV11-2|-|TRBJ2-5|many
CASSLSLDQETQYF
TGTGCCAGCAGCTTATCTCTTGATCAAGAGACCCAGTACTTC
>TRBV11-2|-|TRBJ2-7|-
CASSMGLYEQCF
TGTGCCAGCAGCATGGGTCTCTACGAGCAGTGCTTC
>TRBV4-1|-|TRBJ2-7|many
CASSQVAPADYEQYF
TGCGCCAGCAGCCAAGTGGCCCCTGCCGACTACGAGCAGTACTTC
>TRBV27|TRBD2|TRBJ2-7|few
CASRPGLAGVGEQYF
TGTGCCAGCCGCCCTGGACTAGCGGGAGTAGGCGAGCAGTACTTC
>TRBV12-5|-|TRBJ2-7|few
CASGSTLTYEQYF
TGTGCTAGTGGGTCGACGCTAACCTACGAGCAGTACTTC
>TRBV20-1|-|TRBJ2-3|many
CSARPSDQDTQYF
TGCAGTGCTAGGCCGTCTGACCAAGATACGCAGTATTTT
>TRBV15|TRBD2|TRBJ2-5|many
CATSTIHLLAGGETQYF
TGTGCCACCAGCACAATCCACCTGCTAGCGGGGGGGGAGACCCAGTACTTC
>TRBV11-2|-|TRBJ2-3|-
CASDQTTGDEDTQYF
TGTGCCAGCGATCAGACAACGGGAGATGAAGATACGCAGTATTTT
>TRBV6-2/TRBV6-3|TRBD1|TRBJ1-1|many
CASSPDRGQNTEAFF
TGTGCCAGCAGTCCTGACAGGGGCCAGAACACTGAAGCTTTCTTT
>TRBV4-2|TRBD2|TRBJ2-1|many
CASSHDLAGEVYNEQFF
TGTGCCAGCAGCCACGACTTAGCGGGAGAAGTCTACAATGAGCAGTTCTTC
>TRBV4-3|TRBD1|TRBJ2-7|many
CASSHSTGEYEQYF
TGCGCCAGCTCCCATAGCACAGGGGAATACGAGCAGTACTTC
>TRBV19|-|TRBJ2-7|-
CASSTGATYEQYF
TGTGCCAGTAGTACAGGGGCCACCTACGAGCAGTACTTC
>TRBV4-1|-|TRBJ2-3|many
CASSQEIGDTQYF
TGCGCCAGCAGCCAAGAGATAGGGGATACGCAGTATTTT
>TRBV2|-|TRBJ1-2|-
CASSDVPAGNYGYTF
TGTGCCAGCAGTGATGTGCCGGCCGGTAACTATGGCTACACCTTC
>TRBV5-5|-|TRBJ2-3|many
CASSSWHGGQGDTQYF
TGTGCCAGCAGCTCTTGGCATGGGGGTCAAGGGGATACGCAGTATTTT
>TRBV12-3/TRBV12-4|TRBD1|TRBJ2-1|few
CASSWARGKHYNEQFF
TGTGCCAGCAGTTGGGCCAGGGGGAAGCATTACAATGAGCAGTTCTTC
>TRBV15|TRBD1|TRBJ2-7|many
CATSTLPGGPYEQYF
TGTGCCACCAGCACTCTCCCAGGGGGACCATACGAGCAGTACTTC
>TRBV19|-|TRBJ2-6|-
CAGSMYLSGANVLTF
TGTGCCGGTAGTATGTACCTCTCTGGGGCCAACGTCCTGACTTTC
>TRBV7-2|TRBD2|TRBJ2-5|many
CASSYTSGSQYF
TGTGCCAGCAGCTACACTAGCGGGAGCCAGTACTTC
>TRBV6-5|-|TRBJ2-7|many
CASSYTDGTYEQYF
TGTGCCAGCAGTTACACTGACGGTACCTACGAGCAGTACTTC
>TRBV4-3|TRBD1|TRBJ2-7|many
CASSQGTGYEQYF
TGCGCCAGCAGCCAAGGGACAGGCTACGAGCAGTACTTC